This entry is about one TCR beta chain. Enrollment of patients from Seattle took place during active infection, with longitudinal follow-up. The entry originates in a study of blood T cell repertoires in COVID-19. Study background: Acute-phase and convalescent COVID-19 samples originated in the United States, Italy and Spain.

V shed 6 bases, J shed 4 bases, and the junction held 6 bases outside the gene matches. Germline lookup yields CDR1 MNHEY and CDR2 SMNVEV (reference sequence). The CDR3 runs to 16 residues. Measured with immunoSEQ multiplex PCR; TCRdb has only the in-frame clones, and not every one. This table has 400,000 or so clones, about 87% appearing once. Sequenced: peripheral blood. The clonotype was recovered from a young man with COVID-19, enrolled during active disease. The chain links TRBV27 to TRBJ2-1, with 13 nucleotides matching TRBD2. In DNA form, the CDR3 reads TGTGCCAGCAGCCCGACTAGCGGGGGGTTATACAATGAGCAGTTCTTC. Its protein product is CASSPTSGGLYNEQFF.